What follows are 12 T cell receptor beta chains derived from one specimen sequenced in a study of T cells expressing NK-cell markers. Following a re-call of the 5' RACE reads, TCRdb has one entry per CDR3 protein and lacks DNA. With fewer than 550,000 distinct CDR3 sequences in the sample, the ten largest clones hold 1.4%. The sample consisted of blood T cells: a sorted CD56 or NKG2C T cell subset, CD4+ or CD8+ T cells, or bulk PBMC T cells (not recorded which). The receptors originated from a woman in her forties or fifties in good health.

V usage is TRBV12-3 or TRBV12-4 and J usage is TRBJ2-2; TCRdb's D call, TRBD2, is unchecked because there is no DNA. The CDR3 is 15 residues long. The CDR3 region is CASSLGPFGAGELFF.

The gene calls are TRBV5-1 and TRBJ2-3; TCRdb selects TRBD2, and the lack of DNA leaves this call unchecked. The CDR3 is 14 amino acids. Germline V gene sequence: CDR1 SGHRS, CDR2 YFSETQ. This CDR3 is CASSLGEFKDTQYF. Filled out from reference TRBV5-1 and TRBJ2-3, the complete variable domain reads KAGVTQTPRYLIKTRGQQVTLSCSPISGHRSVSWYQQTPGQGLQFLFEYFSETQRNKGNFPGRFSGRQFSNSRSEMNVSTLELGDSALYLCASSLGEFKDTQYFGPGTRLTVL.

The V gene is TRBV6-1, the J gene TRBJ2-1; TCRdb reports TRBD2, a call that lacks DNA to check it against. The V gene's germline CDR1 is MNHNS and CDR2 SASEGT. The CDR3 loop spans 15 amino acids. Here the CDR3 reads CASSESGLASGEQFF.

The rearrangement links TRBV7-9 to TRBJ2-5; TCRdb picks TRBD2, but there is no DNA to check that call. Germline V lookup: CDR1 SEHNR, CDR2 FQNEAQ (reference sequence). This CDR3 has 17 amino acids. CDR3 loop: CASSEGQGRAAQETQYF.

This rearrangement joins TRBV4-2 to TRBJ2-2; the D gene TCRdb calls, TRBD2, cannot be checked with no DNA. Germline loops: CDR1 LGHNA, CDR2 YNFKEQ. The CDR3 consists of 17 residues. CDR3 region: CASSQEVPRTNTGELFF.

J is TRBJ2-1 and V is TRBV5-1; without DNA, the TCRdb call of TRBD1 cannot be checked. There are 16 residues in the CDR3. The germline CDR1 and CDR2 sequences are SGHRS and YFSETQ. This CDR3 is CASSPGGKSSYNEQFF.

The CDR3 reads CASSLDNAGGDTQYF. This chain links TRBV5-1 with TRBJ2-3; the D gene TCRdb calls, TRBD2, cannot be checked with no DNA. The CDR3 runs 15 residues. Germline values: CDR1 SGHRS, CDR2 YFSETQ.

The chain employs TRBV4-1 and TRBJ2-7; TCRdb calls TRBD1, which cannot be checked without DNA. The CDR3 loop spans 13 amino acids. Germline V lookup: CDR1 MGHRA, CDR2 YSYEKL. The CDR3 region is CASRQTGAYEQYF.

The genes are TRBV14 and TRBJ2-7; absent DNA, TCRdb's TRBD1 call cannot be checked. The CDR3 has 16 residues. From germline, CDR1 is SGHDN and CDR2 FVKESK. CDR3 residues: CASSQDLPGSSYEQYF.

The rearrangement links TRBV7-9 to TRBJ1-1; as DNA is missing, the TRBD1 call by TCRdb cannot be tested. CDR1 is SEHNR and CDR2 is FQNEAQ in the germline V gene (reference sequence). This CDR3 contains 15 residues. CDR3 sequence reads: CASSWPGQMNTEAFF.

The chain employs TRBV2 and TRBJ2-2; checking the TCRdb D call of TRBD1 is not possible without DNA. From germline, CDR1 is SNHLY and CDR2 FYNNEI. CDR3 length: 13 residues. CDR3 protein: CASSGRQSGELFF.

The V gene is TRBV4-2, the J gene TRBJ2-1; without DNA, the TCRdb call of TRBD2 cannot be checked. The CDR3 is 19 amino acids. From germline, CDR1 is LGHNA and CDR2 YNFKEQ. The chain's CDR3 is CASSQAPGLAGGTHNEQFF.